This T cell receptor beta chain was retrieved from a study of blood T cell repertoires in COVID-19. Study at large: The United States, Italy and Spain supplied acute and convalescent COVID-19 samples. PBMCs, B-cell-depleted T cells, or T cells provided the cDNA or gDNA that made up the material.

There are 15 residues in the CDR3. V lost 1 base, J lost 9 bases, and 7 bases stayed unmatched. Germline V lookup: CDR1 SGHAT, CDR2 FQNNGV. Repertoires were generated with immunoSEQ multiplex PCR, while TCRdb's copy carries only in-frame clones and drops some. The sample lists roughly 180,000 clones; 70% to 90% were seen once. The V and J genes are TRBV11-2 and TRBJ1-3; 9 nucleotides agree with TRBD1. This clonotype originated in a woman aged 25 to 39 with acute or convalescent COVID-19. The sequenced sample consisted of peripheral blood. The CDR3 is CASSLGAGQGGTIYF. The CDR3 bases are TGTGCCAGCAGCTTAGGCGCGGGACAGGGCGGCACCATATATTTT.